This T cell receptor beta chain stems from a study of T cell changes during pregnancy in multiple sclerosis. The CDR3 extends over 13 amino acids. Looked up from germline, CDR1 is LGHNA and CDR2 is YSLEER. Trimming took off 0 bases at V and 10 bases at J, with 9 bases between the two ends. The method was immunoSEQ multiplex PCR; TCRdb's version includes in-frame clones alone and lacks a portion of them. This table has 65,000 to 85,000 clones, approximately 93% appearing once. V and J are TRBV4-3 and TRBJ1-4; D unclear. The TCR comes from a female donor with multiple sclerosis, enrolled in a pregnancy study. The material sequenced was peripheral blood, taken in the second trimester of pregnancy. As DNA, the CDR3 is TGCGCCAGCAGCCAAGATACGAGGGTAAAACTGTTTTTT. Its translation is CASSQDTRVKLFF.